The source of this T cell receptor (beta chain) is a study of T-cell reconstitution after alpha-beta-depleted transplantation in children. Findings of the study overall: Day-60 TCRbeta diversity that was high in some patients was derived from surviving recipient T cells and thymic progenitors. From newly produced T cells came most of the T-cell counts and diversity one year after transplant. Two months or so post-transplant, alpha-beta T cells reportedly derived from several hundred expanded graft clones.

On this clonotype: Its antigen is still unknown.

For TCRbeta, the library was prepared with unique molecular identifiers. TCRdb reprocessed the PCR reads via MiXCR and lists one record per CDR3 protein. The repertoire has nearly 250,000 distinct CDR3 sequences, 7.5% to 9.5% of them found once; the top ten carry almost 6.5%. V lost 3 bases to trimming and J lost 6 bases, with 15 bases between them. CDR3 length: 15 amino acids. This specimen consisted of PBMCs, mostly from graft donor cells, obtained 180 days after TCRalphabeta/CD19-depleted stem cell transplant. This chain joins TRBV12-3 or TRBV12-4 and TRBJ2-1; TRBD1 or TRBD2 may be the D gene (7 bases each). The origin of this receptor is a male patient younger than 18 who had a stem cell transplant for acute lymphoblastic leukemia, so the T cells may come from the graft donor. Written as DNA, the CDR3 is TGTGCCAGCAGTTTCCGCAGGGGGGGGGGCAATGAGCAGTTCTTC. As protein: CASSFRRGGGNEQFF.